This TCR beta chain was identified in a study of breast tumors, draining lymph nodes, adjacent tissues. Study outcomes and limitations: Luminal-like breast cancer showed significantly greater tumor-nontumor repertoire similarity than basal-like breast cancer did. Tumors had less TCR diversity than lymph nodes, more than nontumor tissue. Most tumor T cells seemingly derive from lymph node, then expand in tumor. Data only fit, rather than demonstrated, lymph node origin of most tumor T cells.

This clonotype was seen many times. Its specificity is unknown. Via MiXCR, TCRdb re-called the multiplex PCR reads, giving one row per CDR3 protein. This sample has fewer than 200,000 distinct CDR3 sequences, with around 33% found just once. The lymph nodes were axillary draining lymph nodes from breast cancer patients. This receptor was identified in a female donor with breast cancer. Some clones in this sample may be carry-over from other donors' samples. Sequenced input: axillary lymph node tissue.

This CDR3 is CASSLVTGTSYNEQFF. As DNA, the CDR3 is TGTGCCAGCAGCTTAGTTACCGGGACTAGCTACAATGAGCAGTTCTTC. This chain connects TRBV11-2 to TRBJ2-1, with 8 positions matching TRBD2. With V trimmed by 1 base and J by 3 bases, 5 bases remained unmatched. CDR3 length: 16 amino acids. CDR1 and CDR2 from the germline V gene are SGHAT and FQNNGV. Together with reference TRBV11-2 and TRBJ2-1, the CDR3 gives the full variable domain: EAGVAQSPRYKIIEKRQSVAFWCNPISGHATLYWYQQILGQGPKLLIQFQNNGVVDDSQLPKDRFSAERLKGVDSTLKIQPAKLEDSAVYLCASSLVTGTSYNEQFFGPGTRLTVL.